These 15 T cell receptor beta chains originate from one sample sequenced in a study of shared clonotypes between healthy human individuals. Only CD45RO-negative cells positively selected for CCR7 counted as naive CD8 cells, so terminally differentiated effector memory CD45RA+ cells were excluded. Sequencing was performed with immunoSEQ multiplex PCR; in TCRdb, only in-frame clones are kept and a portion is missing. The sample lists around 580,000 clones; roughly 98% were seen once. Sequencing was performed on naive CD8+ T cells sorted from blood. Receptor source: a man aged 30 to 39 in good health.

This clone was recorded once. The DNA of the CDR3 is TGTGCCAGCAGCATAGCGGGAGTAGGAGATACGCAGTATTTT. Translation: CASSIAGVGDTQYF. This chain uses TRBV5-6 with TRBJ2-3; 9 nucleotides match TRBD2. Per the germline V gene, CDR1 is SGHDT and CDR2 is YYEEEE. V was clipped by 4 bases and J by 5 bases; unmatched bases: 5. The CDR3 has 14 residues.

Worth noting for this clone: Other nucleotide sequences in the sample specify the same CDR3. The chain has TRBV5-4 and TRBJ2-7; 7 positions agree with TRBD1. V lost 0 bases, J lost 3 bases, and 3 bases stayed unmatched. CDR3 length equals 14 residues. Germline CDR1 and CDR2: SGHNT and YYREEE (reference sequence). CDR3 sequence (DNA): TGTGCCAGCAGCTTGGGACAGGGCAGCTACGAGCAGTACTTC. This sequence encodes CASSLGQGSYEQYF.

This clone was recorded once. The rearrangement uses TRBV25-1 and TRBJ2-2, with 12 bases identical to TRBD1. V shed 4 bases and J 3 bases; nucleotides not matched to a gene: 3. CDR3 size: 16 residues. Germline V gene sequence: CDR1 MGHDK, CDR2 SYGVNS. CDR3 loop: CASSVGQGADTGELFF. The CDR3 DNA follows: TGTGCCAGCAGTGTGGGACAGGGGGCTGACACCGGGGAGCTGTTTTTT. Combining the CDR3 with reference TRBV25-1 and TRBJ2-2 gives the whole variable domain EADIYQTPRYLVIGTGKKITLECSQTMGHDKMYWYQQDPGMELHLIHYSYGVNSTEKGDLSSESTVSRIRTEHFPLTLESARPSHTSQYLCASSVGQGADTGELFFGEGSRLTVL.

The chain employs TRBV4-1 and TRBJ2-6; D may be TRBD2 (5 bases). The CDR3 covers 15 residues. The germline V gene has CDR1 MGHRA and CDR2 YSYEKL. V was pared by 1 base and J by 3 bases, with 7 bases between. CDR3 coding DNA: TGCGCCAGCAGCCAAGGGAGGTTTGGGGCCAACGTCCTGACTTTC. Its protein is CASSQGRFGANVLTF.

The gene calls are TRBV7-9 and TRBJ1-5; D is uncertain. This CDR3 comprises 13 residues. V dropped 2 bases and J dropped 3 bases, with 5 bases sitting between them. CDR1 is SEHNR, CDR2 FQNEAQ, per germline (reference sequence). The CDR3 nucleotides read TGTGCCAGCAGCTTATGGGACAATCAGCCCCAGCATTTT. Translation gives CASSLWDNQPQHF.

The count of this clone is one. This chain links TRBV27 with TRBJ2-1; 8 bases match TRBD2. The CDR3 extends over 13 amino acids. Per the germline V gene, CDR1 is MNHEY and CDR2 is SMNVEV (reference sequence). Trimming cost V 6 bases and J 7 bases; bases outside gene matches: 5. The DNA for the CDR3 is TGTGCCAGCAGAGCGGGAGTCACGAATGAGCAGTTCTTC. Encoded protein: CASRAGVTNEQFF.

This sequence joins TRBV5-1 and TRBJ2-7; 9 nucleotides match TRBD2. The length of the CDR3 is 17 residues. J gave up 1 base and V 3 bases, and 11 bases lay outside the gene matches. Germline values: CDR1 SGHRS, CDR2 YFSETQ. DNA for the CDR3: TGCGCCAGCAGCTCGCCGTCCGGGACTAGCTATTCCTACGAGCAGTACTTC. The encoded protein is CASSSPSGTSYSYEQYF.

The chain links TRBV27 to TRBJ2-1, with a tentative D call TRBD1 (7 bases). Germline V gene sequence: CDR1 MNHEY, CDR2 SMNVEV (reference sequence). The CDR3 contains 12 residues. V lost 6 bases and J lost 9, with 12 bases in between. As DNA, the CDR3 is TGTGCCAGCAGCCAGGGGGGTGTTGAGCAGTTCTTC. It encodes CASSQGGVEQFF.

The chain couples TRBV11-2 to TRBJ2-7; D uncertain. Trimming shortened V by 5 bases and J by 0 bases, and 17 bases separated the two germline ends. This CDR3 is built from 16 residues. CDR1 is SGHAT and CDR2 is FQNNGV in the germline V gene. In nucleotides, the CDR3 is TGTGCCAGCAGCGCCCCCCGCGGTCGGAGCTCCTACGAGCAGTACTTC. Residues: CASSAPRGRSSYEQYF.

In its sample, this clone was seen a few times. Here the CDR3 reads CASSLDRVAINEQFF. CDR3 sequence (DNA): TGTGCCAGCAGCTTAGACAGGGTAGCGATAAATGAGCAGTTCTTC. The chain joins TRBV11-2 to TRBJ2-1; D tentatively fits TRBD1 or TRBD2 (5 bases each). The CDR3 contains 15 residues. Germline assignment: CDR1 SGHAT and CDR2 FQNNGV. The V end was cut by 0 bases, the J end by 7 bases, with 13 bases between.

The CDR3 here is CASSLEAGFGTTTYEQYF. The CDR3 bases are TGTGCCAGCAGCTTAGAGGCCGGCTTTGGGACTACAACCTACGAGCAGTACTTC. J is TRBJ2-7 and V is TRBV7-7; 7 bases fit TRBD2. Germline V gives CDR1 SSHAT, CDR2 FNYEAQ (reference sequence). V lost 1 base, J lost 2 bases, and 14 bases stayed unmatched. The CDR3 runs 18 residues.

This clone was seen only once. The chain combines TRBV10-3 with TRBJ2-7, with D perhaps matching TRBD1 (6 bases). The CDR3 covers 14 residues. V lost 8 bases and J 2 bases, leaving 16 bases between the germline ends. Germline CDR1 ENHRY, CDR2 SYGVKD. DNA for the CDR3: TGTGCCATCTCCCCCCGGGACAATGCCTACGAGCAGTACTTC. It codes for CAISPRDNAYEQYF.

The rearrangement links TRBV27 to TRBJ2-1, with D tentatively TRBD1 (5 bases). The CDR3 has 15 residues. Per germline, CDR1 MNHEY and CDR2 SMNVEV (reference sequence). The ends were cut back, 6 bases at V and 3 bases at J, with 15 bases in the middle. The CDR3 is CASSPPRVNYNEQFF. The CDR3 DNA reads as TGTGCCAGCAGCCCCCCCAGGGTCAACTACAATGAGCAGTTCTTC.

The chain uses TRBV9 and TRBJ2-2, with TRBD2 matching 7 bases. This CDR3 is 14 amino acids long. Trimming cost V 4 bases and J 2 bases; bases outside gene matches: 2. Germline CDR1 is SGDLS and CDR2 is YYNGEE. CDR3 region: CASSTGGNTGELFF. In DNA form, the CDR3 reads TGTGCCAGCAGCACGGGAGGTAACACCGGGGAGCTGTTTTTT.

The chain carries TRBV5-1 and TRBJ2-7; no reliable D call. Trimming removed 1 base at V and 0 bases at J, with 17 bases between. CDR1 is SGHRS, CDR2 YFSETQ, per germline. The CDR3 is 17 amino acids. DNA of the CDR3: TGCGCCAGCAGCTTGCAGCTGCTGGGGTCCTCCTCCTACGAGCAGTACTTC. This sequence encodes CASSLQLLGSSSYEQYF.